This T cell receptor beta chain is drawn from a study of cytomegalovirus exposure and HLA in healthy donors. Study background: The same platform was used for the 90 to 150 validation repertoires as for the 666 first-cohort repertoires, as reported in a later analysis. Broader study findings: Investigators reported more than 150 TCR beta chains as tied to cytomegalovirus. Three CMV-associated chains were confirmed in vitro to be specific for CMV antigens.

Separation from the approximately 660-subject first cohort characterized the roughly 120-subject validation cohort, to which the donors belonged. Sequenced by immunoSEQ multiplex PCR; TCRdb stores in-frame clones only, minus some. Of a few hundred thousand clones in the sample, about nine tenths were seen once. The CDR3 totals 12 residues. Trimming cost V 6 bases and J 4 bases, with 9 bases left between them. The germline V gene has CDR1 MDHEN and CDR2 SYDVKM. Of note for this clone: The antigen remains unidentified.

The chain combines TRBV28 with TRBJ1-2; D is perhaps TRBD1 (5 bases). This clonotype originated in a woman in her late teens or twenties in good health and CMV-seronegative. Sequenced material: PBMCs. The CDR3 DNA is TGTGCCAGCAGACCAGACAGCTATGGCTACACCTTC. It is translated as CASRPDSYGYTF.